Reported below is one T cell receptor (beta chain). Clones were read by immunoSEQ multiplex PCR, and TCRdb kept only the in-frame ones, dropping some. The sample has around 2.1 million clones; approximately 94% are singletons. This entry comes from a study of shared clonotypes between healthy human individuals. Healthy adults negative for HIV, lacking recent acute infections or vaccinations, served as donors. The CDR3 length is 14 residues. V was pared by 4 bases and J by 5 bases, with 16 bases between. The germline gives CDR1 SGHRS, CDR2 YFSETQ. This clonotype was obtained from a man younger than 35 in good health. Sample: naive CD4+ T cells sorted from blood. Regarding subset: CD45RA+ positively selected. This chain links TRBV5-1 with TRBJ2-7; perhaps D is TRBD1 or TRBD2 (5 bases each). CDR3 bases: TGCGCCAGCAGCCGGGACCGCCTTGGGGACGAGCAGTACTTC. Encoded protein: CASSRDRLGDEQYF.